Sequencing of this T cell receptor (beta chain) was carried out in a study of beta chain features in type 1 diabetes. Overall study: The samples had 85 million to 130 million sorted cells examined in all.

To note about this clone: Its target is unknown. The identical CDR3 is also encoded by other nucleotide sequences in the sample.

Since all of the isolated RNA was reverse transcribed, expressed TCRB transcripts were what got sequenced. Assay used: immunoSEQ multiplex PCR; TCRdb lists only in-frame clones, some missing. The sample includes 200,000 to 250,000 clones, over 65% seen only once; the top ten take about 0.051%. The CDR3 has 14 amino acids. The V gene's germline CDR1 is GTSNPN and CDR2 SVGIG (reference sequence). The V gene end was trimmed by 3 bases and the J gene end by 7 bases; junction bases not matched to a gene: 9. Overall study results and limits: For Type 1 diabetes patients, all four CD4+ subsets carried TCRB CDR3s that were moderately but significantly shorter.

Sequenced input: naive CD4+ T cells from blood. The gene calls are TRBV30 and TRBJ2-1; TRBD2 matches at 7 bases. The receptor comes from a man in his thirties or forties in good health. CDR3 amino acids: CAWRASGSGNEQFF. The CDR3 DNA reads as TGTGCCTGGAGAGCTAGCGGCAGCGGGAATGAGCAGTTCTTC.